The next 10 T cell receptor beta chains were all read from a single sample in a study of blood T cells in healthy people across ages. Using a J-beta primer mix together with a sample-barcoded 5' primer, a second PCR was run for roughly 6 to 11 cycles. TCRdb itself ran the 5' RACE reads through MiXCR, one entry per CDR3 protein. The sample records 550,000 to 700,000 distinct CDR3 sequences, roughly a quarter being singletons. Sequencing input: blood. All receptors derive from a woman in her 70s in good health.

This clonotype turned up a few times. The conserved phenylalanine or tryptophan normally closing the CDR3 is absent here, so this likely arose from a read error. CDR3 DNA sequence: TGCAGTGCTAGAGGGGGCGTTGAAGCTTTCCTT. Residues: CSARGGVEAFL. V is TRBV20-1 and J is TRBJ1-1; possibly TRBD1 for D (5 bases). V dropped 1 base and J dropped 7 bases, with 7 bases sitting between them. Per the germline V gene, CDR1 is DFQATT and CDR2 is SNEGSKA (reference sequence). The CDR3 has 11 residues.

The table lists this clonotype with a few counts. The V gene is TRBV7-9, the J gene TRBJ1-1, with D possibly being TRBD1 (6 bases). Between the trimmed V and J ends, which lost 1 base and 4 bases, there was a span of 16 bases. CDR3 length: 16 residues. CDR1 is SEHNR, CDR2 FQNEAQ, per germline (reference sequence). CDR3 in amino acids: CASSLEGGFAATEAFF. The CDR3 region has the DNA TGTGCCAGCAGCTTAGAGGGGGGGTTCGCAGCCACTGAAGCTTTCTTT. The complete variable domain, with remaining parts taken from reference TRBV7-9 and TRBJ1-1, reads DTGVSQNPRHKITKRGQNVTFRCDPISEHNRLYWYRQTLGQGPEFLTYFQNEAQLEKSRLLSDRFSAERPKGSFSTLEIQRTEQGDSAMYLCASSLEGGFAATEAFFGQGTRLTVV.

CDR3 residues: CASSPIGDCYTF. The CDR3 nucleotides read TGTGCCAGCAGCCCAATAGGGGATTGCTACACCTTC. This rearrangement joins TRBV9 to TRBJ1-2, with D perhaps TRBD1 (5 bases). The germline V gene encodes CDR1 SGDLS and CDR2 YYNGEE. There are 12 residues in the CDR3. Trimming removed 4 bases at V and 9 bases at J, with 13 bases between.

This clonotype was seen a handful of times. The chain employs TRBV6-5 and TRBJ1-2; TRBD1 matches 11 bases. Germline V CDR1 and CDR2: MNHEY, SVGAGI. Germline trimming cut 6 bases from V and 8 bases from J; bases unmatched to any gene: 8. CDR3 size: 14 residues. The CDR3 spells CASRSGTGGVGYTF. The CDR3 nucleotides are TGTGCCAGCAGATCCGGGACAGGGGGAGTAGGCTACACCTTC.

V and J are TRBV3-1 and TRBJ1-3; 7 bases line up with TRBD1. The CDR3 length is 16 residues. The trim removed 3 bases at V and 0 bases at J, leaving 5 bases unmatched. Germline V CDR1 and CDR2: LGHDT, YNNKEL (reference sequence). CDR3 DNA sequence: TGTGCCAGCAGCCATGCGGGACAGTTCTCTGGAAACACCATATATTTT. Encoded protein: CASSHAGQFSGNTIYF.

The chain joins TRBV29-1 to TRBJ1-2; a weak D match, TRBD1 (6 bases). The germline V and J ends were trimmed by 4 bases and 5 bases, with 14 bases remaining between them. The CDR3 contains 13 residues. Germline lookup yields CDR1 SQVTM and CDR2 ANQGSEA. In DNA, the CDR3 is TGCAGCGTTGTAGAAACAGGGTTGTATGGCTACACCTTC. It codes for CSVVETGLYGYTF.

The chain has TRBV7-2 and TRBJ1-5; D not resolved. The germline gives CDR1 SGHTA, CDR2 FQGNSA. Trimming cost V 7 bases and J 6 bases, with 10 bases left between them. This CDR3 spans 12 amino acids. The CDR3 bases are TGTGCCAGCACGATGGGCGGTCAGCCCCAGCATTTT. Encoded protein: CASTMGGQPQHF.

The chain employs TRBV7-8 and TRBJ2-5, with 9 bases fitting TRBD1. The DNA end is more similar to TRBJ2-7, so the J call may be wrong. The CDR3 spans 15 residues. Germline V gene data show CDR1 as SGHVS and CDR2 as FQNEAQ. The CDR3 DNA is TGTGCCAGCAGCTGGGACAGGGTTGATCCCTACGAGCAGTACTTC. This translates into CASSWDRVDPYEQYF.

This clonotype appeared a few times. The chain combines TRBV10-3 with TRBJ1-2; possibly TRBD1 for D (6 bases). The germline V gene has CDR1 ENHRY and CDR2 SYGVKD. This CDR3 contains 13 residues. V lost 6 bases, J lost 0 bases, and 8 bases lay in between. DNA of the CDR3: TGTGCCATCAGAACAGGGTCTAACTATGGCTACACCTTC. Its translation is CAIRTGSNYGYTF.

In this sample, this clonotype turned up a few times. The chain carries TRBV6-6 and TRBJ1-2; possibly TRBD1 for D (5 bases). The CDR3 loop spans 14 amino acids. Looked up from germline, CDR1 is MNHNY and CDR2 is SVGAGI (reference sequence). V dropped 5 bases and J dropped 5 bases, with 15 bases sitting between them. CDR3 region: CASSRSRGLYGYTF. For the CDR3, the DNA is TGTGCCAGCAGTAGATCAAGGGGTCTTTATGGCTACACCTTC.